This T cell receptor (beta chain) is drawn from a study of T-cell reconstitution after alpha-beta-depleted transplantation in children. There are a few counts of this clonotype. Its antigen remains unknown. Germline V gene sequence: CDR1 MNHEY, CDR2 SMNVEV (reference sequence). Trimming removed 2 bases from V and 2 bases from J, with 12 bases in between. CDR3 length: 15 amino acids. Whole-study findings and limits: Reportedly, alpha-beta T cells present about two months post-transplant originated from several hundred expanded clones of graft origin. At day 60, the high TCRbeta diversity found in some patients originated from recipient T cells and thymic progenitors that had survived. T-cell counts and diversity at one year post-transplant came mainly from newly produced T cells.

Unique molecular identifiers featured in how the TCRbeta library was prepared. MiXCR, run by TCRdb on the PCR reads, gives a single entry per CDR3 protein. The table includes some 460,000 distinct CDR3 sequences, roughly 15% detected once. This clonotype was obtained from a boy in the first two years of life who had a stem cell transplant for Wiskott-Aldrich syndrome, so the T cells may come from the graft donor. The source material was PBMCs, mostly from graft donor cells, sampled 360 days after TCRalphabeta/CD19-depleted stem cell transplant. The V call is TRBV27, the J call TRBJ2-5; D could derive from TRBD1 or TRBD2 (6 bases each). CDR3 amino acids: CASSLGGRWQETQYF. CDR3 coding DNA: TGTGCCAGCAGTTTAGGGGGGCGGTGGCAAGAGACCCAGTACTTC.